The 19 T cell receptor beta chains reported below all come from one sample, sequenced in a study of T cells in Graves' hyperthyroidism and ophthalmopathy. Regions amplified from RNA transcripts were the TCR beta CDR3 regions. First-round RT-PCR of the TCR CDR3 relied on the HTBI primer set. TCRdb ran MiXCR on the multiplex PCR reads and lists one entry per CDR3 protein. The table has 500,000 to 800,000 distinct CDR3 sequences, about 45% seen once. Sequencing was done on a sample of peripheral blood or thyroid tissue (not recorded which). These receptors were taken from an adult man with Graves' disease, either hyperthyroidism or ophthalmopathy (not recorded which).

Concerning this clonotype itself: Mismatch with germline at one junction end may stem from a read error. The CDR3 nucleotides are TGTGCCAGCAGTTACACAGGGAGATCGGGAGAGCAGCACTTC. Translated: CASSYTGRSGEQHF. The gene calls are TRBV6-5 and TRBJ2-7; the D call may be TRBD1 or TRBD2 (6 bases each). CDR3 length equals 14 residues. Germline V gene lookup returns CDR1 MNHEY and CDR2 SVGAGI.

The table lists this clonotype with a few counts. This chain uses TRBV2 with TRBJ1-2; 8 bases align to TRBD1. The CDR3 length is 12 residues. J gave up 8 bases and V 6 bases, and 5 bases lay outside the gene matches. The germline V gene encodes CDR1 SNHLY and CDR2 FYNNEI. DNA of the CDR3: TGTGCCAGCAGCCCAGGGGGCCGAGGCTACACCTTC. This sequence encodes CASSPGGRGYTF.

This clonotype appeared many times. The rearrangement links TRBV12-3 or TRBV12-4 to TRBJ2-5, with D possibly TRBD1 on 6 matching bases. CDR3 length equals 14 residues. V lost 5 bases and J lost 2, with 12 bases in between. CDR3 DNA: TGTGCCAGCAGTCCGTACAGGGAACAAGAGACCCAGTACTTC. It is translated as CASSPYREQETQYF.

The chain employs TRBV2 and TRBJ1-1; 8 nucleotides align to TRBD1. Germline V gene lookup returns CDR1 SNHLY and CDR2 FYNNEI. The trim removed 5 bases at V and 4 bases at J, leaving 6 bases unmatched. This CDR3 region has 14 residues. The CDR3 loop is CASSRTGIRTEAFF. The CDR3 DNA sequence: TGTGCCAGCAGTAGGACAGGGATTCGCACTGAAGCTTTCTTT.

This chain joins TRBV7-9 and TRBJ2-6; TRBD1 agrees at 9 bases. The CDR3 runs 16 residues. Germline CDR1 and CDR2: SEHNR and FQNEAQ (reference sequence). Unmatched junction bases numbered 9, after V lost 5 bases and J lost 7 bases. The CDR3 loop reads CASSATGGSRANVLTF. Written as DNA, the CDR3 is TGTGCCAGCAGCGCGACAGGGGGGTCTCGTGCCAACGTCCTGACTTTC.

On this clonotype: A much larger clone lies one base from this, so it may be a read error. The rearrangement links TRBV7-8 to TRBJ1-1, with D possibly being TRBD1 (5 bases). Germline CDR1 reads SGHVS; CDR2 reads FQNEAQ. Trimming removed 3 bases from V and 1 base from J, with 12 bases in between. CDR3 size: 15 residues. The CDR3 spells CASSFGPRGNTEAFF. The CDR3 DNA follows: TGTGCCAGCAGCTTTGGTCCAAGGGGGAACACTGAAGCTTTCTTT.

The table lists this clonotype with many counts. A much larger clone is a single base away; this may be a read error. V gene TRBV12-3 or TRBV12-4 combines with J gene TRBJ1-2, with D possibly matching TRBD1 (5 bases). This CDR3 comprises 12 residues. Trimming removed 7 bases at V and 2 bases at J, with 8 bases between. The CDR3 coding sequence is TGTGCCAGCACCCCAGGGAACTATGGCTACACCTTC. The encoded protein is CASTPGNYGYTF.

The chain combines TRBV2 with TRBJ2-3; TRBD1 agrees at 9 bases. The V gene's germline CDR1 is SNHLY and CDR2 FYNNEI. V lost 2 bases and J lost 3; bases outside the gene matches: 6. The CDR3 is 16 amino acids. The CDR3 nucleotides are TGTGCCAGCAGTGAACCTCCGGGACAGGGTACAGATACGCAGTATTTT. Its protein is CASSEPPGQGTDTQYF.

Concerning this clonotype itself: The conserved phenylalanine or tryptophan normally closing the CDR3 is absent here, so this likely arose from a read error. The chain recombines TRBV29-1 with TRBJ1-1, with D possibly being TRBD1 (5 bases). The CDR3 is made up of 13 amino acids. The germline CDR1 and CDR2 sequences are SQVTM and ANQGSEA. The CDR3 sequence: CSVEPGTNTGAFY. The DNA for the CDR3 is TGCAGCGTTGAGCCTGGGACGAACACTGGAGCTTTCTAT.

The chain recombines TRBV20-1 with TRBJ1-2; D unclear. The germline gives CDR1 DFQATT, CDR2 SNEGSKA (reference sequence). The CDR3 is 13 residues long. Between the trimmed V and J ends, which lost 3 bases and 3 bases, there was a span of 11 bases. This CDR3 is CSASAYGDYGYTF. The CDR3 DNA is TGCAGTGCTAGTGCCTACGGGGACTATGGCTACACCTTC.

A note on this clonotype: A read error may be the cause here, since a much bigger clone is one base away. V usage is TRBV10-3 and J usage is TRBJ2-7, with TRBD2 matching over 8 bases. Trimming took 2 bases from V and 2 from J; bases not matched to a gene: 5. The CDR3 sequence is 15 residues long. Germline loops: CDR1 ENHRY, CDR2 SYGVKD. The CDR3 nucleotides are TGTGCCATCAGTGAGGTCGGCGGGGGGCCCTACGAGCAGTACTTC. Residues: CAISEVGGGPYEQYF.

The chain carries TRBV20-1 and TRBJ1-5; D is uncertain. The V gene's germline CDR1 is DFQATT and CDR2 SNEGSKA (reference sequence). The CDR3 runs 12 residues. V was cut by 3 bases and J by 5 bases, with 8 bases left in between. Written as DNA, the CDR3 is TGCAGTGCTAGTACAGACTATCAGCCCCAGCATTTT. Amino acid sequence: CSASTDYQPQHF.

The chain combines TRBV29-1 with TRBJ1-5; D is uncertain. The CDR3 loop spans 13 amino acids. The V gene lost 4 bases and the J gene lost 3 bases, with 10 bases spanning the gap. The V gene's germline CDR1 is SQVTM and CDR2 ANQGSEA. CDR3 loop: CSVGRGVNQPQHF. The CDR3 DNA reads as TGCAGCGTTGGTCGGGGAGTCAATCAGCCCCAGCATTTT.

This clonotype was counted ten times or more. The chain recombines TRBV7-9 with TRBJ1-2; tentative D call: TRBD1 (5 bases). The CDR3 is 14 amino acids. Germline V gene lookup returns CDR1 SEHNR and CDR2 FQNEAQ (reference sequence). V gave up 3 bases and J gave up 3 bases, with 11 bases separating them. CDR3 protein: CASSFTGGDYGYTF. The DNA of the CDR3 is TGTGCCAGCAGCTTTACAGGTGGGGACTATGGCTACACCTTC.

The chain uses TRBV29-1 and TRBJ2-3; no clear D. Trimming shortened V by 4 bases and J by 0 bases, and 8 bases separated the two germline ends. Germline CDR1 and CDR2: SQVTM and ANQGSEA. This CDR3 has 13 residues. The CDR3 sequence is CSVGGGSTDTQYF. CDR3 sequence (DNA): TGCAGCGTTGGCGGCGGAAGCACAGATACGCAGTATTTT.

The chain links TRBV7-3 to TRBJ2-7; D gene unclear. CDR1 and CDR2 from the germline V gene are SGHTA and FQGTGA. The CDR3 is made up of 13 amino acids. The V end was cut by 5 bases, the J end by 3 bases, with 11 bases between. The CDR3 region is CASSPRQYYEQYF. CDR3 coding DNA: TGTGCCAGCAGCCCCCGGCAGTACTACGAGCAGTACTTC.

The V and J genes are TRBV2 and TRBJ1-5, with 7 bases fitting TRBD1. Trimming cost V 6 bases and J 6 bases; bases outside gene matches: 8. The CDR3 covers 14 residues. Looked up from germline, CDR1 is SNHLY and CDR2 is FYNNEI. CDR3: CASRRGTDLQPQHF. The CDR3 DNA reads TGTGCCAGCAGGAGGGGGACAGACCTTCAGCCCCAGCATTTT.

Of note for this clonotype: A much bigger clone sits one base away, suggesting this may be a read error. The chain couples TRBV7-9 to TRBJ2-7; the D gene is possibly TRBD2 (6 bases). The ends were cut back, 3 bases at V and 0 bases at J, with 12 bases in the middle. CDR1 and CDR2 (germline): SEHNR, FQNEAQ (reference sequence). CDR3 size: 15 residues. As DNA, the CDR3 is TGTGCCAGCAGCTTCCAGGAGGGAATCTCCTACGAGCAGTACTTC. It codes for CASSFQEGISYEQYF.

This clonotype was seen more than once but under ten times. The CDR3: CASSEDRDRGLQPQHF. DNA for the CDR3: TGTGCCAGCAGTGAAGACCGGGACAGGGGACTGCAGCCCCAGCATTTT. This chain connects TRBV2 to TRBJ1-5; TRBD1 agrees at 10 bases. The CDR3 covers 16 residues. Germline assignment: CDR1 SNHLY and CDR2 FYNNEI. Trimming cost V 1 base and J 7 bases; bases outside gene matches: 7.